This TCR beta chain was observed in a study of shared clonotypes between healthy human individuals. Regarding the study as a whole: Relative to memory subsets, naive subsets generally showed larger estimated richness.

The assay ran at deep level. Assay: immunoSEQ multiplex PCR; the TCRdb copy retains only in-frame clones and omits some. Among 100,000 to 120,000 clones listed, about 63% were seen once. Of note for this clone: Its antigen is unidentified.

After removal of 7 bases from V and 0 bases from J, the junction contained 8 bases not matched to a gene. Germline CDR1 SEHNR, CDR2 FQNEAQ (reference sequence). This CDR3 spans 15 amino acids. The receptor's source is a woman aged 25 to 45 in good health. Sequences were obtained from memory CD8+ T cells sorted from blood. Subset indicated: CD45RO+ cells pooled with CCR7-negative TemRA cells. The genes are TRBV7-9 and TRBJ1-1; TRBD1 agrees at 7 bases. CDR3: CASNSRGQMNTEAFF. The CDR3, as DNA: TGTGCCAGCAACTCCAGGGGACAGATGAACACTGAAGCTTTCTTT.